Described below is a single TCR beta chain sequence and its context. Its cognate antigen is unknown. The data are from a study of post-analysis software for immune sequencing data. The study, taken as a whole, reports: With TRBV5-6, TRBV5-1 and TRBV20-1 included, about five TRBV segments were more frequent in patients than in controls.

TCR beta cDNA libraries had unique molecular identifiers. TCRdb re-derived calls from the PCR reads in MiXCR, one entry per CDR3 protein. The table has roughly 600,000 distinct CDR3 sequences, roughly 40% seen once. This CDR3 is built from 12 residues. Between the trimmed V and J ends, which lost 6 bases and 4 bases, there was a span of 12 bases. CDR1 is DFQATT, CDR2 SNEGSKA, per germline (reference sequence). The chain links TRBV20-1 to TRBJ1-1; D possibly corresponds to TRBD1 (5 bases). The clonotype comes from a girl under 18 with multiple sclerosis. The sequenced material came from blood. CDR3 bases: TGCAGTGCATCACCCGGGGCCACTGAAGCTTTCTTT. Translating gives CSASPGATEAFF.